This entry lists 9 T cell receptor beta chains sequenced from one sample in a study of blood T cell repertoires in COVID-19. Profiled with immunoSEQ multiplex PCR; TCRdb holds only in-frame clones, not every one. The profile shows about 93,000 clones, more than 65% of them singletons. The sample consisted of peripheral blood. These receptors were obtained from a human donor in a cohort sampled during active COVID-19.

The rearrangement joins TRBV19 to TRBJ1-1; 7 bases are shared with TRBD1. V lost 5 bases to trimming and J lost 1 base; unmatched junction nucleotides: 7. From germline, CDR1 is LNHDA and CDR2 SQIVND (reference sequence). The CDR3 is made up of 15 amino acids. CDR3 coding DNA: TGTGCCAGTAGTCTTTCCGGGACAGAGAACACTGAAGCTTTCTTT. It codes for CASSLSGTENTEAFF.

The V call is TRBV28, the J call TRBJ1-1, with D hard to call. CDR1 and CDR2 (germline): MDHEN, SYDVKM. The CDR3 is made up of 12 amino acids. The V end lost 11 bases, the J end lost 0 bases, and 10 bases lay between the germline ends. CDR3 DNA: TGTGCCTGCCGCGCGGTGAACACTGAAGCTTTCTTT. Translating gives CACRAVNTEAFF.

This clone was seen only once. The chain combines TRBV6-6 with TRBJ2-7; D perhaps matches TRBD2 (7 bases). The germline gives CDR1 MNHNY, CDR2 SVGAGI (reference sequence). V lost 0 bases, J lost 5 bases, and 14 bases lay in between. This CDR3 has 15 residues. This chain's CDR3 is CASSYSEGGLDEQYF. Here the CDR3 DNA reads TGTGCCAGCAGTTACTCGGAGGGGGGGCTGGACGAGCAGTACTTC.

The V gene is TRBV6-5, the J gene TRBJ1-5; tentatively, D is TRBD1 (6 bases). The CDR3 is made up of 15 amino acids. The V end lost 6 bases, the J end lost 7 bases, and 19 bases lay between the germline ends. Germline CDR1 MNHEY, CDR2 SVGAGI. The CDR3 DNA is TGTGCCAGCAGAGGTACAGGGAGCATCACCCAGCCCCAGCATTTT. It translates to CASRGTGSITQPQHF.

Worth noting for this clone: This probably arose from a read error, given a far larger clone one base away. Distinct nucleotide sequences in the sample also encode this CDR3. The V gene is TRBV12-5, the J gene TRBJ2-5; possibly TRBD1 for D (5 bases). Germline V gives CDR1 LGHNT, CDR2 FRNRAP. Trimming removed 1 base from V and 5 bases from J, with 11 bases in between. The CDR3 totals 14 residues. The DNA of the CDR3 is TGTGCTAGTGGTTTGGGGGGCGTTGGGGAGACCCAGTACTTC. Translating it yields CASGLGGVGETQYF.

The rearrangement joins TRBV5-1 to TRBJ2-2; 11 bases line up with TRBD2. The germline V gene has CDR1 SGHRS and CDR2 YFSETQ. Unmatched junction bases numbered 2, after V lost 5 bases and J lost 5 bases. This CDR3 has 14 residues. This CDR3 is CASRLAGVTGELFF. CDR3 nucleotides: TGCGCCAGCAGACTAGCGGGAGTAACCGGGGAGCTGTTTTTT.

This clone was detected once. The CDR3 region is CASSQDLAGGPRETQYF. The DNA for the CDR3 is TGCGCCAGCAGCCAAGACTTAGCGGGGGGGCCTCGAGAGACCCAGTACTTC. The chain employs TRBV4-1 and TRBJ2-5, with TRBD2 matching 11 bases. The CDR3 covers 17 residues. V was pared by 0 bases and J by 4 bases, with 7 bases of the junction left unmatched. Germline-derived CDR1 and CDR2 are MGHRA and YSYEKL.

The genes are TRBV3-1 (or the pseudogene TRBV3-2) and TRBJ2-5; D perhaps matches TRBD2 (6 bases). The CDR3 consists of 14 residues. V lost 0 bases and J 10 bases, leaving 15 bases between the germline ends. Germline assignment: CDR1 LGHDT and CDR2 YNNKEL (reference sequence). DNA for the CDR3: TGTGCCAGCAGCCAAGAGCCAGCCCCGGGGGACCAGTACTTC. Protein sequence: CASSQEPAPGDQYF.

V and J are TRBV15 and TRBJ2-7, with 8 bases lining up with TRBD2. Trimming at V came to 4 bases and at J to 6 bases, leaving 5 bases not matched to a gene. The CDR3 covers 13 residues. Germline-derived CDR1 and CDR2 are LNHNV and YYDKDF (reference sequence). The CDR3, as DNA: TGTGCCACCAGCACCGGGACTAGTTTCGAGCAGTACTTC. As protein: CATSTGTSFEQYF.